These T cell receptor beta chains were read from a single sample in a study of cytomegalovirus exposure and HLA in healthy donors. The protocol was immunoSEQ multiplex PCR, while the TCRdb copy is restricted to in-frame clones and leaves out a portion. This table has roughly 56,000 clones, about 87% appearing once. Source material: PBMCs. The receptor set was obtained from a young man in good health and CMV-seronegative. Both conserved end residues are part of each CDR3. A D gene is named only where the DNA matches it firmly. Clone size is shown for a subset of rows, as once, few, many or a class of expanded clone.

V	size	J	D	DNA	CDR3
TRBV18	-	TRBJ2-7	-	TGTGCCAGCTCACCACGGGAAGGGGAAGGCTACGAGCAGTACTTC	CASSPREGEGYEQYF
TRBV7-6	once	TRBJ1-1	TRBD1	TGTGCCAGCAGCTTACCCCAGGGGGTGGACACTGAAGCTTTCTTT	CASSLPQGVDTEAFF
TRBV6-5	-	TRBJ1-3	TRBD1	TGTGCCAGCAGCCGGGACAGGACGGGAAACACCATATATTTT	CASSRDRTGNTIYF
TRBV19	-	TRBJ1-2	-	TGTGCCAGTAGTATACAGGTCGAGACTAACTATGGCTACACCTTC	CASSIQVETNYGYTF
TRBV2	-	TRBJ2-7	TRBD2	TGTGCCAGCCTTCCTAGCGGGGCCTACGAGCAGTACTTC	CASLPSGAYEQYF
TRBV4-2	-	TRBJ2-7	TRBD1	TGTGCCAGCAGCCAAGAGGGGACAGGCTACGAGCAGTACTTC	CASSQEGTGYEQYF
TRBV11-2	-	TRBJ1-4	-	TGTGCCAGCAGCTTCGGGGCTAATGAAAAACTGTTTTTT	CASSFGANEKLFF
TRBV4-1	-	TRBJ1-2	-	TGCGCCAGCAGCCAACTACAGAACTATGGCTACACCTTC	CASSQLQNYGYTF
TRBV6-5	-	TRBJ2-3	TRBD1	TGTGCCAGCAGTAGGGACAGGGTCACAGATACGCAGTATTTT	CASSRDRVTDTQYF
TRBV9	-	TRBJ1-4	TRBD1	TGTGCCAGCGGAGGGACAGTTAATGAAAAACTGTTTTTT	CASGGTVNEKLFF
TRBV25-1	-	TRBJ1-5	TRBD1	TGTGCCAGCAGTGGGGGTACAGGGGGCGTCCAGCCCCAGCATTTT	CASSGGTGGVQPQHF
TRBV6-6	-	TRBJ2-1	TRBD2	TGTGCCAGCAGTTACGGGGGGGACTACAATGAGCAGTTCTTC	CASSYGGDYNEQFF
TRBV5-4	-	TRBJ2-7	TRBD1	TGTGCCAGCAGCGCGCCGGGACAGGGGAGGTACGAGCAGTACTTC	CASSAPGQGRYEQYF
TRBV9	-	TRBJ2-3	TRBD2	TGTGCCAGCAGCCTTAGCGGGGGGGCACTTGATACGCAGTATTTT	CASSLSGGALDTQYF
TRBV20-1	-	TRBJ2-7	-	TGCAGTGCTAGAGACCACTACGAGCAGTACTTC	CSARDHYEQYF
TRBV29-1	few	TRBJ1-2	-	TGCAGCGCTGCCCCTGACAGTAACTATGGCTACACCTTC	CSAAPDSNYGYTF
TRBV5-1	-	TRBJ2-3	TRBD2	TGCGCCAGCAGCTTGCAAATAGCGGGGGGGCCAGATACGCAGTATTTT	CASSLQIAGGPDTQYF
TRBV7-8	-	TRBJ1-1	-	TGTGCCAGCACCTTGACACTTAACACTGAAGCTTTCTTT	CASTLTLNTEAFF
TRBV6-1	-	TRBJ2-3	-	TGTGCCAGCAGTGAAATGCCTAGCCGGAATACGCAGTATTTT	CASSEMPSRNTQYF
TRBV6-5	-	TRBJ1-5	-	TGTGCCAGCAGTTCAGGTAATCAGCCCCAGCATTTT	CASSSGNQPQHF
TRBV6-1	-	TRBJ1-2	-	TGTGCCAGCAGTGAAGTAGCAGGGTCTAACTATGGCTACACCTTC	CASSEVAGSNYGYTF
TRBV28	-	TRBJ2-7	-	TGTGCCAGCAGTTCTTTCCCCTACGAGCAGTACTTC	CASSSFPYEQYF
TRBV11-3	-	TRBJ2-1	-	TGTGCCAGCAGCCCGGGTGAGAGCTCCTACAATGAGCAGTTCTTC	CASSPGESSYNEQFF
TRBV5-1	-	TRBJ1-2	-	TGCGCCAGCAGCTTGGCCGGGGGGTATGGCTACACCTTC	CASSLAGGYGYTF
TRBV4-1	-	TRBJ2-7	-	TGCGCCAGCAGCCAAGGGGGGGACGAGCAGTACTTC	CASSQGGDEQYF
TRBV10-3	once	TRBJ2-2	-	TGTGCCATCTTCGGGGGAGGAGCCGGGGAGCTGTTTTTT	CAIFGGGAGELFF
TRBV9	-	TRBJ2-5	TRBD2	TGTGCCAGCAGCCTGCTGGCTAGCGGGGAGCTAGAGACCCAGTACTTC	CASSLLASGELETQYF
TRBV6-5	-	TRBJ2-1	-	TGTGCCAGCAGGCTCGGGTCTCACGAGCAGTTCTTC	CASRLGSHEQFF
TRBV4-1	-	TRBJ2-7	-	TGCGCCAGCAGCCAAGAGGAGGGGTTCTCTAGGGAGCAGTACTTC	CASSQEEGFSREQYF
TRBV4-1	-	TRBJ1-1	TRBD1	TGCGCCAGCAGCCACCTAGTCCCGGGACAGGGAAAAAACACTGAAGCTTTCTTT	CASSHLVPGQGKNTEAFF
TRBV6-1	-	TRBJ1-1	TRBD1	TGTGCCAGCAGTGTAAACCGACAGGGGGACACTGAAGCTTTCTTT	CASSVNRQGDTEAFF
TRBV19	-	TRBJ2-5	-	TGTGCCAGTAGTATGTGGGGCCCGGAGACCCAGTACTTC	CASSMWGPETQYF
TRBV4-1	once	TRBJ2-1	-	TGCGCCAGCAGCCAAGATGTAAACGGGGTCAATGAGCAGTTCTTC	CASSQDVNGVNEQFF
TRBV7-8	-	TRBJ2-7	-	TGTGCCAGCAGCTTATTCCAGGGGCTATCCTACGAGCAGTACTTC	CASSLFQGLSYEQYF
TRBV29-1	-	TRBJ2-3	TRBD1	TGCAGCGTTGCCGGGACAGGGAAGACAGATACGCAGTATTTT	CSVAGTGKTDTQYF
TRBV6-5	-	TRBJ1-2	TRBD1	TGTGCCAGCAGTTACTCTGGGACAGGGGGCTATGGCTACACCTTC	CASSYSGTGGYGYTF
TRBV5-1	-	TRBJ2-7	-	TGCGCCAGCAAGAGGGGAGGGGGCTCCTACGAGCAGTACTTC	CASKRGGGSYEQYF
TRBV29-1	-	TRBJ1-2	TRBD1	TGCAGCGTACGTACCGGACAGGGGGAAGGCTATGGCTACACCTTC	CSVRTGQGEGYGYTF
TRBV10-3	-	TRBJ1-5	-	TGTGCCATCAGTGAGGTGGACAGAAATCAGCCCCAGCATTTT	CAISEVDRNQPQHF
TRBV30	once	TRBJ1-2	-	TGTCTTGGGGAGGGCGTTAACTATGGCTACACCTTC	CLGEGVNYGYTF
TRBV10-3	few	TRBJ2-1	-	TGTGCCATAGGGGACTCCCTGGAGTTTTATGAGCAGTTCTTC	CAIGDSLEFYEQFF
TRBV5-1	-	TRBJ2-1	TRBD1	TGCGCCAGCAGCCCAGACAGGGGGCCGCGAGGTGAGCAGTTCTTC	CASSPDRGPRGEQFF
TRBV29-1	-	TRBJ1-4	-	TGCAGCGCTCAGGATGAAAAACTGTTTTTT	CSAQDEKLFF
TRBV6-1	few	TRBJ2-7	-	TGTGCCAGCAGTGAAATCCCCGGAGTTAGCTACGAGCAGTACTTC	CASSEIPGVSYEQYF
TRBV5-1	-	TRBJ1-2	-	TGCGCCAGCAGCTTGGACAGTATCTATGGCTACACCTTC	CASSLDSIYGYTF
TRBV30	-	TRBJ1-5	-	TGTGCCTGGAGTCGGTTTGGGGGAGGGGAGCCCCAGCATTTT	CAWSRFGGGEPQHF
TRBV7-6	-	TRBJ2-3	-	TGTGCCAGCAGCTTAGGGGGGGGCGCAGATACGCAGTATTTT	CASSLGGGADTQYF
TRBV7-8	-	TRBJ1-4	-	TGTGCCAGCAGCCGGGGGAGCGGGGAAAAACTGTTTTTT	CASSRGSGEKLFF
TRBV5-6	few	TRBJ2-3	-	TGTGCCAGCAGCTTGGCTAACGCAGATACGCAGTATTTT	CASSLANADTQYF
TRBV6-5	few	TRBJ1-6	-	TGTGCCAGCAGGGAGTCCCCAACCGGATCACCCCTCCACTTT	CASRESPTGSPLHF
TRBV6-1	-	TRBJ2-7	-	TGTGCCAGCAGCCAACTACCGACCCCCTACGAGCAGTACTTC	CASSQLPTPYEQYF
TRBV25-1	-	TRBJ2-2	-	TGTGCCAGCAGTGAAACTCCCGGGACTTTCCTTAACACCGGGGAGCTGTTTTTT	CASSETPGTFLNTGELFF
TRBV6-5	-	TRBJ2-7	-	TGTGCCAGCAGACCAACAGGGGGGGTTACCTACGAGCAGTACTTC	CASRPTGGVTYEQYF
TRBV5-1	-	TRBJ2-3	-	TGCGCCAGCAACCCTTGGTTCCGCGGGCTGAGCGGCACAGATACGCAGTATTTT	CASNPWFRGLSGTDTQYF
TRBV7-2	-	TRBJ2-5	-	TGTGCCAGCAGCTTAATCGGGGAGACCCAGTACTTC	CASSLIGETQYF
TRBV5-4	-	TRBJ2-7	-	TGTGCCAGCAGCAGCTCCGAGAGCCACTACGAGCAGTACTTC	CASSSSESHYEQYF